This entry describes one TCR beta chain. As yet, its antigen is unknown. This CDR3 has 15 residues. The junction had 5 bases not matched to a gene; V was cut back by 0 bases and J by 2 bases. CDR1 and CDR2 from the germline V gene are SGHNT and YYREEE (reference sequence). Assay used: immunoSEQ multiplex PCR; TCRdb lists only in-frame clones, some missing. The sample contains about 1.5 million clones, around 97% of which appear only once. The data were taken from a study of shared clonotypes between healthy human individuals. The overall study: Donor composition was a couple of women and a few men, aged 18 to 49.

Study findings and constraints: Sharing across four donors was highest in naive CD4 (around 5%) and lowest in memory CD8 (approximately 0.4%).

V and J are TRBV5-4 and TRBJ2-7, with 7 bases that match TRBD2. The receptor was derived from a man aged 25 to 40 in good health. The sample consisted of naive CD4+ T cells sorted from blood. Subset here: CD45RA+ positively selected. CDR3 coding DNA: TGTGCCAGCAGCTTGGAACCGGCGGGGGCCTACGAGCAGTACTTC. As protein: CASSLEPAGAYEQYF.